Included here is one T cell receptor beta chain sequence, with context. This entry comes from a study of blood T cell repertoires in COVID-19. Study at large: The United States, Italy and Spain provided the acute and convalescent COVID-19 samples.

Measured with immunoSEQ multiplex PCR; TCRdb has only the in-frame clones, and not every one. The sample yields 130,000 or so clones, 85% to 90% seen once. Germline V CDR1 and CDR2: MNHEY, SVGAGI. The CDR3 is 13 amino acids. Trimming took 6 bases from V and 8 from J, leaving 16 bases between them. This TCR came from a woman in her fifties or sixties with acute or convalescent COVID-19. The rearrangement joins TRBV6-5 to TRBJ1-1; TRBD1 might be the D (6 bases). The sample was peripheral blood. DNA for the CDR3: TGTGCCAGCAGGACAGGACAGTTCGGAGAAGCTTTCTTT. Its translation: CASRTGQFGEAFF.